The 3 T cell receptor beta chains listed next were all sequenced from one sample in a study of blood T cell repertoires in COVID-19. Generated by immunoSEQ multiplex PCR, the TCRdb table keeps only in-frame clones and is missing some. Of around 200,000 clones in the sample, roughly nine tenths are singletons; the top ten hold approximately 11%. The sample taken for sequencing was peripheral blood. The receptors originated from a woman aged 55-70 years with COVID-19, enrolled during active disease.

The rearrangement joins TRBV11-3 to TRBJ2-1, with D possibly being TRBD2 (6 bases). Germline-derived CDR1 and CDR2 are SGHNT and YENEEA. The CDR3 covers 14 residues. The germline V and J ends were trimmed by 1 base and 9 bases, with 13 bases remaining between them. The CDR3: CASSLGGGSGEQFF. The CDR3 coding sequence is TGTGCCAGCAGCTTAGGAGGAGGGAGCGGTGAGCAGTTCTTC.

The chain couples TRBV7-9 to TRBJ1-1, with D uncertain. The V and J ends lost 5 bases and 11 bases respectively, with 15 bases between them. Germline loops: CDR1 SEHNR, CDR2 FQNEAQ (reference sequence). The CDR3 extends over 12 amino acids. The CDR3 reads CASSPQGTTAFF. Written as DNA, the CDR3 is TGTGCCAGCAGCCCCCAAGGTACTACGGCTTTCTTT.

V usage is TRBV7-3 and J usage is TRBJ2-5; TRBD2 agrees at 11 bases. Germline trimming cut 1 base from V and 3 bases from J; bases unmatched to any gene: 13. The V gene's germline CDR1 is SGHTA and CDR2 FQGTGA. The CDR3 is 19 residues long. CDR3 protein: CASSLMGGVAGGPEETQYF. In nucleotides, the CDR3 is TGTGCCAGCAGCTTAATGGGTGGAGTAGCGGGAGGGCCCGAAGAGACCCAGTACTTC.